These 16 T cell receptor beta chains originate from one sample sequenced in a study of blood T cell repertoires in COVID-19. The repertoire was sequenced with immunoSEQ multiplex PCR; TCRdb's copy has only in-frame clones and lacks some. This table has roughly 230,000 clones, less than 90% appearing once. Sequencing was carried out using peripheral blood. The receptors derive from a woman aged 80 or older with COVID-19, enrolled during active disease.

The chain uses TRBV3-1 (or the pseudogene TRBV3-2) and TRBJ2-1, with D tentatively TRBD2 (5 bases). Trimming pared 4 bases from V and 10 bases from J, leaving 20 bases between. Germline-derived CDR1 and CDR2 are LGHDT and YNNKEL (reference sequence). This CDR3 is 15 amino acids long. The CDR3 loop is CASSPRDSLTGEQFF. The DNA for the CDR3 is TGTGCCAGCAGCCCCCGAGATAGCCTCACGGGGGAGCAGTTCTTC.

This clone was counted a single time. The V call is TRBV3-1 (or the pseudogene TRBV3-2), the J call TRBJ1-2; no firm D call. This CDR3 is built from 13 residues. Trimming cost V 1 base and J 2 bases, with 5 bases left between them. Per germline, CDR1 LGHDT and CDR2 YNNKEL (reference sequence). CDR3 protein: CASSQGVNYGYTF. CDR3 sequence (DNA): TGTGCCAGCAGCCAAGGCGTGAACTATGGCTACACCTTC.

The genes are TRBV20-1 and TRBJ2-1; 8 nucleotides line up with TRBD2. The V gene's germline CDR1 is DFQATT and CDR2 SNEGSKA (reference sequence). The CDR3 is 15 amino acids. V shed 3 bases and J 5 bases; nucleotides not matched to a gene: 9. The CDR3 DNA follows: TGCAGTGCTAGTTCAGGCGGGGGGACACACAATGAGCAGTTCTTC. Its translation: CSASSGGGTHNEQFF.

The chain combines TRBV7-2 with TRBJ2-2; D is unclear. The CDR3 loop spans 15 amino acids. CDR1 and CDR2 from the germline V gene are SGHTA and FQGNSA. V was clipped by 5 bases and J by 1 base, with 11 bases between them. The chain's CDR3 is CASSRVGVNTGELFF. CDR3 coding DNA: TGTGCCAGCAGCCGGGTGGGTGTGAACACCGGGGAGCTGTTTTTT.

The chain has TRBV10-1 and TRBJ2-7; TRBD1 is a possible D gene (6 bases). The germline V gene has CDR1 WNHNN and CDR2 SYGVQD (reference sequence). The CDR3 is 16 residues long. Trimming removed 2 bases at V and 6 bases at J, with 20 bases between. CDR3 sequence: CASSEPSLTGLREQYV. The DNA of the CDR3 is TGCGCCAGCAGTGAGCCGAGTCTAACAGGGCTCCGCGAGCAGTACGTC.

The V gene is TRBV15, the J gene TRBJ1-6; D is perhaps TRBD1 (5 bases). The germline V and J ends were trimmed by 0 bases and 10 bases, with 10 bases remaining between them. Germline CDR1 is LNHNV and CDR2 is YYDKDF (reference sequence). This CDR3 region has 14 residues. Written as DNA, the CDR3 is TGTGCCACCAGCAGAGAAGGCAGGGTATCACCCCTCCACTTT. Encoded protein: CATSREGRVSPLHF.

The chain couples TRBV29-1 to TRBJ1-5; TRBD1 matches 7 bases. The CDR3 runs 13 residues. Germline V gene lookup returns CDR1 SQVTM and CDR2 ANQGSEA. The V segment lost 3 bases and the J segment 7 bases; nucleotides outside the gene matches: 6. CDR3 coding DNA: TGCAGCGTTGATCAGGGGGTAGGGCAGCCCCAGCATTTT. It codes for CSVDQGVGQPQHF. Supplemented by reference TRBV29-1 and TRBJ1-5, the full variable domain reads SAVISQKPSRDICQRGTSLTIQCQVDSQVTMMFWYRQQPGQSLTLIATANQGSEATYESGFVIDKFPISRPNLTFSTLTVSNMSPEDSSIYLCSVDQGVGQPQHFGDGTRLSIL.

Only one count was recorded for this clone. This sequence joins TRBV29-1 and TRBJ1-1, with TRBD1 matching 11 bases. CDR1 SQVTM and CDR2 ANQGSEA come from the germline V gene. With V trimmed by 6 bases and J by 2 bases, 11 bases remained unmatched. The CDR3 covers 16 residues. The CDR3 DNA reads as TGCAGCGTCATAAGGGACAGGGGGAACCCTAACACTGAAGCTTTCTTT. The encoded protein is CSVIRDRGNPNTEAFF.

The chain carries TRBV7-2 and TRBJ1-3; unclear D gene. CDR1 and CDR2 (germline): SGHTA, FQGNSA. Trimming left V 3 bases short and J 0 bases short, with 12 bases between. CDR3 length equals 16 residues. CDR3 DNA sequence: TGTGCCAGCAGCTTGATCTCGGGGAGCTCTGGAAACACCATATATTTT. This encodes CASSLISGSSGNTIYF.

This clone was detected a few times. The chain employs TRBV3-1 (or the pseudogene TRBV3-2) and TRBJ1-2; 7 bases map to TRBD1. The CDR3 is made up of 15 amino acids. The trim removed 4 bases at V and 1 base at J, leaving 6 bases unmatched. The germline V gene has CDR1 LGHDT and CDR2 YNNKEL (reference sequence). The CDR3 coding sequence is TGTGCCAGCAGCCCACGGACAGGATTTAACTATGGCTACACCTTC. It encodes CASSPRTGFNYGYTF.

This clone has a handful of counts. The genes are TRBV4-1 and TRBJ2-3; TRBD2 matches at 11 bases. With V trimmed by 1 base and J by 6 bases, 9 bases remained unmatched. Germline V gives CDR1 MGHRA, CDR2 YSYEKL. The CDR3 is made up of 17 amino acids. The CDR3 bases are TGCGCCAGCAGCCAAGCTACTAGCGGGGGAATTAGTGATACGCAGTATTTT. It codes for CASSQATSGGISDTQYF.

CDR3 sequence: CASSQPGQGSWTGELFF. CDR3 DNA: TGTGCCAGCAGCCAACCGGGACAGGGGAGTTGGACCGGGGAGCTGTTTTTT. The chain recombines TRBV3-1 (or the pseudogene TRBV3-2) with TRBJ2-2; 10 nucleotides line up with TRBD1. The length of the CDR3 is 17 residues. The germline V gene encodes CDR1 LGHDT and CDR2 YNNKEL (reference sequence). V shed 2 bases and J 5 bases; nucleotides not matched to a gene: 8.

The chain's CDR3 is CASSSDPRTSGGWQFF. In nucleotides, the CDR3 is TGTGCCAGCAGCTCCGACCCACGGACTAGCGGGGGATGGCAGTTCTTC. The chain uses TRBV11-2 and TRBJ2-1; 13 nucleotides agree with TRBD2. Trimming removed 4 bases from V and 12 bases from J; junction bases left unmatched: 12. Germline CDR1 and CDR2: SGHAT and FQNNGV. The CDR3 sequence is 16 residues long.

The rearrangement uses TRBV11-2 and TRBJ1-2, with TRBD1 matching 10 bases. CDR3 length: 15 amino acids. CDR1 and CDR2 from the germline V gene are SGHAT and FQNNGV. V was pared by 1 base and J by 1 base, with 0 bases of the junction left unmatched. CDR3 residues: CASSLGDRGNYGYTF. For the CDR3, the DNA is TGTGCCAGCAGCTTAGGGGACAGGGGTAACTATGGCTACACCTTC. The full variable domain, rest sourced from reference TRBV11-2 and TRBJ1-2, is EAGVAQSPRYKIIEKRQSVAFWCNPISGHATLYWYQQILGQGPKLLIQFQNNGVVDDSQLPKDRFSAERLKGVDSTLKIQPAKLEDSAVYLCASSLGDRGNYGYTFGSGTRLTVV.

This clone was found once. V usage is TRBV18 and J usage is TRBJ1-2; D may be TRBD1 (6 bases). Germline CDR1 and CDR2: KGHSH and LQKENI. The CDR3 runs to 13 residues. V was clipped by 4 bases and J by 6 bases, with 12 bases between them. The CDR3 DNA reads TGTGCCAGCTCACTCCAGGGGTCGGATGGCTACACCTTC. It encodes CASSLQGSDGYTF.

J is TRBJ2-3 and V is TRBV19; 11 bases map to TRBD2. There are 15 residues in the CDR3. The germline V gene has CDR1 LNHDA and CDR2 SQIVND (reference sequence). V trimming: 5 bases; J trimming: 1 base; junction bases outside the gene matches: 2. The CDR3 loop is CASSQTSGGTDTQYF. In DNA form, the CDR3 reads TGTGCCAGTAGTCAGACTAGCGGGGGCACAGATACGCAGTATTTT.